This T cell receptor (beta chain) derives from a study of metastatic and nonmetastatic thyroid tumors. Patients underwent thyroid surgery, and none had received any treatment before it. Trimming pared 1 base from V and 0 bases from J, leaving 3 bases between. This CDR3 comprises 12 residues. The germline V gene has CDR1 DFQATT and CDR2 SNEGSKA (reference sequence). TCRdb redid the clone calls on the PCR reads using MiXCR. The sample has 25,000 to 35,000 clones, around 25% seen once. The clonotype comes from a female donor with papillary thyroid cancer or a benign thyroid nodule (not recorded which). Some clones in this sample may be carry-over from other donors' samples. This chain uses TRBV20-1 with TRBJ2-5; D is unresolved. The sequencing input was blood. CDR3 in DNA: TGCAGTGCTAGAGGGTACCAAGAGACCCAGTACTTC. Its translation: CSARGYQETQYF.